A single sample is the source of the 17 T cell receptor beta chains below, sequenced in a study of beta chain features in type 1 diabetes. Of the isolated RNA, all was reverse transcribed, and so the sequenced material was expressed TCRB transcripts. Clones were read by immunoSEQ multiplex PCR, and TCRdb kept only the in-frame ones, dropping some. The repertoire includes around 250,000 clones, 25% to 35% of them detected once, and 4% sits in the top ten. Sample: central memory CD4+ T cells from blood. These receptors all stem from a young man in good health.

V and J are TRBV6-1 and TRBJ2-1; TRBD1 aligns across 9 bases. The trim removed 7 bases at V and 2 bases at J, leaving 6 bases unmatched. The CDR3 has 15 residues. Germline-derived CDR1 and CDR2 are MNHNS and SASEGT. The CDR3 sequence: CASILRDRAYNEQFF. CDR3 DNA sequence: TGTGCCAGCATCCTCCGGGACAGGGCCTACAATGAGCAGTTCTTC.

This clone has a single count. The chain employs TRBV2 and TRBJ1-5, with a weak D call TRBD1 (5 bases). V was pared by 4 bases and J by 0 bases, with 19 bases between. The CDR3 extends over 18 amino acids. CDR1 is SNHLY, CDR2 FYNNEI, per germline. The CDR3 DNA sequence: TGTGCCAGCAGTGGGTTGGGACGGCACCCGTATAGCAATCAGCCCCAGCATTTT. It specifies CASSGLGRHPYSNQPQHF.

This clone has a handful of counts. This chain uses TRBV30 with TRBJ2-1; D may be TRBD1 (6 bases). The ends were cut back, 3 bases at V and 1 base at J, with 16 bases in the middle. This CDR3 is built from 16 residues. CDR1 is GTSNPN and CDR2 is SVGIG in the germline V gene (reference sequence). The CDR3 sequence is CAWSHQGRLSYNEQFF. In DNA, the CDR3 is TGTGCCTGGAGCCACCAGGGGCGGTTGTCCTACAATGAGCAGTTCTTC. Full variable domain (missing parts from reference TRBV30 and TRBJ2-1): SQTIHQWPATLVQPVGSPLSLECTVEGTSNPNLYWYRQAAGRGLQLLFYSVGIGQISSEVPQNLSASRPQDRQFILSSKKLLLSDSGFYLCAWSHQGRLSYNEQFFGPGTRLTVL.

This clone was observed a few times. The same CDR3 arises from other DNA sequences in this sample as well. The V call is TRBV7-9, the J call TRBJ2-1, with 11 nucleotides matching TRBD1. Per the germline V gene, CDR1 is SEHNR and CDR2 is FQNEAQ (reference sequence). The CDR3 has 15 residues. With 0 bases clipped from V and 6 bases from J, the junction kept 1 base outside the gene matches. The CDR3 spells CASSLAGTGGNEQFF. CDR3 nucleotide sequence: TGTGCCAGCAGCTTAGCGGGGACAGGGGGCAATGAGCAGTTCTTC. The whole variable domain, remainder taken from reference TRBV7-9 and TRBJ2-1, is DTGVSQNPRHKITKRGQNVTFRCDPISEHNRLYWYRQTLGQGPEFLTYFQNEAQLEKSRLLSDRFSAERPKGSFSTLEIQRTEQGDSAMYLCASSLAGTGGNEQFFGPGTRLTVL.

The CDR3 reads CASSLGPQSNYGYTF. The DNA of the CDR3 is TGTGCCAGCAGCTTAGGTCCACAGAGCAACTATGGCTACACCTTC. This chain joins TRBV7-9 and TRBJ1-2; unclear D gene. Germline-derived CDR1 and CDR2 are SEHNR and FQNEAQ (reference sequence). This CDR3 has 15 residues. The V end was cut by 1 base, the J end by 2 bases, with 11 bases between.

This clone came up a few times. V gene TRBV10-2 combines with J gene TRBJ1-2; possibly TRBD1 for D (5 bases). The V gene lost 6 bases and the J gene lost 1 base, with 21 bases spanning the gap. CDR1 is WSHSY and CDR2 is SAAADI in the germline V gene. This CDR3 is built from 17 residues. As DNA, the CDR3 is TGCGCCAGCAGCGCGGGCTTGGGGAACAGGTATAACTATGGCTACACCTTC. Translated: CASSAGLGNRYNYGYTF.

This clone was picked up a small number of times. The chain couples TRBV12-2 to TRBJ1-2; the table's D call, TRBD1, has no DNA check behind it. TRBV12-2 is designated a pseudogene. There are 13 residues in the CDR3. CDR3 protein: CASRPYSGEGYTF. The CDR3 nucleotides are TGTGCAAGTCGCCCATACTCAGGGGAAGGCTACACCTTC.

This clone was recorded many times. This chain uses TRBV19 with TRBJ2-6; no clear D. V gave up 2 bases and J gave up 2 bases, with 1 base separating them. The V gene's germline CDR1 is LNHDA and CDR2 SQIVND (reference sequence). The CDR3 is 13 amino acids. CDR3 sequence (DNA): TGTGCCAGTAGTATAACTGGGGCCAACGTCCTGACTTTC. This codes for CASSITGANVLTF.

This clone showed up just a few times. The J gene is TRBJ1-5, the V gene TRBV30, with D tentatively TRBD1 (5 bases). Germline assignment: CDR1 GTSNPN and CDR2 SVGIG (reference sequence). Trimming cost V 3 bases and J 6 bases, with 12 bases left between them. The CDR3 sequence is 13 residues long. The CDR3 DNA reads TGTGCCTGGAGAGGGAAGGGACCTCAGCCCCAGCATTTT. This codes for CAWRGKGPQPQHF.

A single count supports this clone. The chain recombines TRBV5-4 with TRBJ2-7, with D maybe TRBD1 (5 bases). Trimming pared 3 bases from V and 1 base from J, leaving 11 bases between. CDR1 is SGHNT, CDR2 YYREEE, per germline (reference sequence). The CDR3 is made up of 14 amino acids. In nucleotides, the CDR3 is TGTGCCAGCAGCTCTACAGGTTCTTCCTACGAGCAGTACTTC. Translated: CASSSTGSSYEQYF. Full variable domain (outside the CDR3, taken from reference TRBV5-4 and TRBJ2-7): ETGVTQSPTHLIKTRGQQVTLRCSSQSGHNTVSWYQQALGQGPQFIFQYYREEENGRGNFPPRFSGLQFPNYSSELNVNALELDDSALYLCASSSTGSSYEQYFGPGTRLTVT.

In its sample, this clone was seen a few times. This chain connects TRBV11-2 to TRBJ2-7; D uncertain. This CDR3 region has 14 residues. Trimming removed 1 base from V and 2 bases from J, with 9 bases in between. Germline-derived CDR1 and CDR2 are SGHAT and FQNNGV. The CDR3 here is CASSLVTGPYEQYF. The DNA of the CDR3 is TGTGCCAGCAGCTTAGTTACTGGGCCCTACGAGCAGTACTTC.

This clone was observed a handful of times. The V gene is TRBV7-2, the J gene TRBJ1-1, with TRBD1 identical over 12 bases. V shed 4 bases and J 10 bases; nucleotides not matched to a gene: 4. CDR1 is SGHTA, CDR2 FQGNSA, per germline. CDR3 length: 13 amino acids. The CDR3, as DNA: TGTGCCAGCAGCTCCGGGACAGGGGGCTTAGCTTTCTTT. Residues: CASSSGTGGLAFF.

As to this clone: Compared with germline, one end of the junction differs, possibly owing to a read error. The chain combines TRBV25-1 with TRBJ2-5, with D unclear. The CDR3 is 12 amino acids. Germline values: CDR1 MGHDK, CDR2 SYGVNS. CDR3 DNA sequence: TGTGCCAGCAGTGAATCCCAAAAGACCCAGTACTTC. This gives the protein CASSESQKTQYF.

About this clone itself: Other DNA sequences in this specimen translate into the identical CDR3. The CDR3 region has the DNA TGTGCCAGCAGCCTCCGGGGAGGGGGCTCCCAGGGGAACGAGCAGTACTTC. As protein: CASSLRGGGSQGNEQYF. The rearrangement links TRBV14 to TRBJ2-7; tentatively, D is TRBD1 or TRBD2 (7 bases each). Germline V CDR1 and CDR2: SGHDN, FVKESK. The CDR3 extends over 17 amino acids. V was shortened by 4 bases and J by 5 bases, with 24 bases between the two germline ends.

J is TRBJ1-2 and V is TRBV29-1; 7 nucleotides agree with TRBD1. V lost 6 bases, J lost 4 bases, and 5 bases stayed unmatched. The germline gives CDR1 SQVTM, CDR2 ANQGSEA. The CDR3 has 12 residues. This CDR3 reads CSVGDSRYGYTF. The CDR3 DNA is TGCAGCGTCGGGGACAGCCGCTATGGCTACACCTTC.

Notes on this clone: The same CDR3 also results from other DNA sequences found in this sample. V and J are TRBV30 and TRBJ1-5; D unclear. This CDR3 is 13 amino acids long. CDR1 and CDR2 from the germline V gene are GTSNPN and SVGIG (reference sequence). The germline V and J ends were trimmed by 2 bases and 0 bases, with 5 bases remaining between them. The CDR3, as DNA: TGTGCCTGGAGTCGAAGTAGCAATCAGCCCCAGCATTTT. Amino acids: CAWSRSSNQPQHF.

CDR3 coding DNA: TGCGCCAGCAGCGCCAGGGGGTCCTACAATGAGCAGTTCTTC. Translating gives CASSARGSYNEQFF. The chain carries TRBV10-1 and TRBJ2-1; 7 nucleotides align to TRBD1. Germline loops: CDR1 WNHNN, CDR2 SYGVQD (reference sequence). There are 14 residues in the CDR3. Unmatched junction bases numbered 3, after V lost 6 bases and J lost 1 base.